This T cell receptor beta chain was profiled in a study of T-cell reconstitution after alpha-beta-depleted transplantation in children. This clonotype was counted a few times. TCRbeta library construction was performed incorporating unique molecular identifiers. TCRdb called the PCR reads again in MiXCR, with one record for every CDR3 protein. The table shows almost 500,000 distinct CDR3 sequences, with around 12% occurring only once. This sequence originates from a human donor who donated a stem cell graft to a child with combined immunodeficiency. This material consisted of PBMCs from the stem cell graft donor, taken from the stem cell graft.

The CDR3 region is CAWSTSSNQPQHF. In DNA, the CDR3 is TGTGCCTGGAGTACGAGTAGCAATCAGCCCCAGCATTTT. The rearrangement uses TRBV30 and TRBJ1-5; D not certain. Per germline, CDR1 GTSNPN and CDR2 SVGIG (reference sequence). V lost 2 bases to trimming and J lost 0 bases, with 5 bases between them. CDR3 length: 13 residues.